Listed below are T cell receptor beta chains from one sample, sequenced in a study of cytomegalovirus exposure and HLA in healthy donors. Profiled with immunoSEQ multiplex PCR; TCRdb holds only in-frame clones, not every one. The sample shows approximately 200,000 clones, roughly 88% of them seen only once. Sequencing was performed on PBMCs. These receptors were obtained from a woman under 40 in good health and CMV-seropositive. CDR3s include the opening cysteine and the closing phenylalanine or tryptophan. The D gene is left open where the match is weak. Clone size, where shown, is once, few, many, or a class for clones that have expanded.

J gene,D gene,V gene,clone size,CDR3 protein,CDR3 DNA
TRBJ2-1,TRBD2,TRBV29-1,NA,CSVVLAGLDQFF,TGCAGCGTTGTACTAGCGGGGCTCGATCAGTTCTTC
TRBJ2-7,TRBD1,TRBV7-8,NA,CASSIRPGQGIDEQYF,TGTGCCAGCAGCATCCGACCGGGACAGGGGATCGACGAGCAGTACTTC
TRBJ2-2,NA,TRBV6-5,NA,CASSYLSSTGELFF,TGTGCCAGCAGTTACCTCTCTAGCACCGGGGAGCTGTTTTTT
TRBJ2-1,TRBD2,TRBV6-1,NA,CASRDRTSGSGEQFF,TGTGCCAGCAGGGACCGGACTAGCGGGAGTGGTGAGCAGTTCTTC
TRBJ1-4,TRBD1,TRBV28,NA,CASRVGGKLEEKLFF,TGTGCCAGCAGGGTAGGGGGCAAGTTAGAGGAAAAACTGTTTTTT
TRBJ2-1,NA,TRBV6-5,NA,CASSFSTDNEQFF,TGTGCCAGCAGTTTCAGCACAGACAATGAGCAGTTCTTC
TRBJ2-1,NA,TRBV6-1,NA,CASSEITGINEQFF,TGTGCCAGCAGTGAGATTACAGGGATCAATGAGCAGTTCTTC
TRBJ2-1,TRBD2,TRBV9,NA,CASSVVPSGGPHEQFF,TGTGCCAGCAGCGTAGTTCCTAGCGGGGGCCCGCATGAGCAGTTCTTC
TRBJ2-7,TRBD2,TRBV27,NA,CASRLGLATYEQYF,TGTGCCAGCAGACTAGGACTAGCGACTTACGAGCAGTACTTC
TRBJ1-1,NA,TRBV25-1,NA,CASSEPGEGNTEAFF,TGTGCCAGCAGTGAACCGGGAGAAGGGAACACTGAAGCTTTCTTT
TRBJ2-1,TRBD1,TRBV4-2,NA,CASSQDPGTGSYNEQFF,TGTGCCAGCAGCCAAGATCCGGGGACAGGGTCCTACAATGAGCAGTTCTTC
TRBJ2-2,NA,TRBV6-5,NA,CASSYPANTGELFF,TGTGCCAGCAGTTACCCCGCGAACACCGGGGAGCTGTTTTTT
TRBJ2-7,TRBD1,TRBV28,once,CASAPWGQGTYEQYF,TGTGCCAGCGCCCCCTGGGGACAGGGGACCTACGAGCAGTACTTC
TRBJ1-2,NA,TRBV5-1,NA,CASSLDGLGGYTF,TGCGCCAGCAGCTTGGACGGTCTTGGTGGCTACACCTTC
TRBJ2-1,TRBD2,TRBV9,once,CASSVVASSGSINEQFF,TGTGCCAGCAGCGTAGTCGCCTCAAGCGGGAGTATCAATGAGCAGTTCTTC
TRBJ2-2,TRBD1,TRBV6-6,NA,CASSSLRQGEGELFF,TGTGCCAGCAGTTCCCTAAGACAGGGCGAGGGGGAGCTGTTTTTT
TRBJ1-2,NA,TRBV6-5,NA,CASGRDMRLYGYTF,TGTGCCAGCGGACGGGACATGCGGCTCTATGGCTACACCTTC
TRBJ2-1,TRBD1,TRBV29-1,NA,CSVTGAPNNEQFF,TGCAGCGTTACAGGGGCCCCGAACAATGAGCAGTTCTTC
TRBJ1-1,NA,TRBV7-9,NA,CASSPQGSTEAFF,TGTGCCAGCAGCCCCCAGGGGTCCACTGAAGCTTTCTTT
TRBJ2-1,NA,TRBV4-2,NA,CASSHPPEGPGYNEQFF,TGTGCCAGCAGCCATCCTCCGGAGGGGCCGGGGTACAATGAGCAGTTCTTC
TRBJ2-1,NA,TRBV30,NA,CAWNVRGSYNEQFF,TGTGCCTGGAATGTGCGAGGCTCCTACAATGAGCAGTTCTTC
TRBJ1-1,NA,TRBV5-1,NA,CASSFTGNTEAFF,TGCGCCAGCAGCTTTACAGGAAACACTGAAGCTTTCTTT
TRBJ1-1,NA,TRBV29-1,NA,CSGRRGFTEAFF,TGCAGCGGAAGGCGGGGATTCACTGAAGCTTTCTTT
TRBJ2-7,NA,TRBV6-4,NA,CASSDSAGSYEQYF,TGTGCCAGCAGTGACTCAGCGGGTTCCTACGAGCAGTACTTC
TRBJ2-3,TRBD1,TRBV4-1,NA,CASSQGDRDTDTQYF,TGCGCCAGCAGCCAAGGGGACAGAGACACAGATACGCAGTATTTT
TRBJ1-5,TRBD1,TRBV2,NA,CASSWDRDIGQPQHF,TGTGCCAGCAGTTGGGACAGGGATATAGGACAGCCCCAGCATTTT
TRBJ2-1,TRBD2,TRBV7-6,NA,CASSLGLAENEQFF,TGTGCCAGCAGCTTAGGTCTAGCGGAGAATGAGCAGTTCTTC
TRBJ1-2,NA,TRBV30,NA,CAWSRGLGGYTF,TGTGCCTGGAGTAGGGGTCTCGGCGGCTACACCTTC
TRBJ2-3,NA,TRBV4-2,NA,CASSQDGLASTDTQYF,TGTGCCAGCAGCCAAGATGGTCTAGCGAGCACAGATACGCAGTATTTT
TRBJ2-7,NA,TRBV11-2,few,CASSLPYEQYF,TGTGCCAGCTCTCTCCCCTACGAGCAGTACTTC
TRBJ1-1,NA,TRBV6-1,few,CASMIVTEAFF,TGTGCCAGCATGATAGTCACTGAAGCTTTCTTT
TRBJ1-2,NA,TRBV2,NA,CASSLGGGGLGYTF,TGTGCCAGCAGCCTAGGGGGTGGGGGCTTAGGCTACACCTTC
TRBJ1-2,NA,TRBV19,NA,CASSSHVDRHYGYTF,TGTGCCAGTAGTTCCCATGTTGACAGGCACTATGGCTACACCTTC
TRBJ1-1,TRBD1,TRBV6-5,NA,CASSPQGESPEAFF,TGTGCCAGCAGTCCTCAGGGGGAAAGCCCTGAAGCTTTCTTT
TRBJ2-5,TRBD2,TRBV15,NA,CATSREGGSSETQYF,TGTGCCACCAGCAGAGAAGGCGGGAGCTCAGAGACCCAGTACTTC